This is a list of T cell receptor beta chains from one sample in a study of OX40 agonist ivuxolimab in advanced cancers. Assay: immunoSEQ multiplex PCR; the TCRdb copy retains only in-frame clones and omits some. The sample shows approximately 89,000 clones, roughly 93% of them seen only once. The starting material was CD4+ or CD8+ T cells sorted from blood, obtained in a trial of the OX40 agonist ivuxolimab. The origin of the receptors is an adult with an advanced solid tumor such as melanoma, head and neck, liver or kidney cancer. Both conserved end residues are part of each CDR3. The D gene is left open where the match is weak. Clone size is given for some rows only: seen once, a few or many times, or a class if the clone is expanded.

j_gene,abundance,d_gene,v_gene,CDR3aa,CDR3nt
TRBJ1-5,NA,NA,TRBV29-1,CSVVVQNSNQPQHF,TGCAGCGTTGTAGTACAGAATAGCAATCAGCCCCAGCATTTT
TRBJ1-2,once,NA,TRBV21-1,CASSKGRKTAPSYGYTF,TGTGCCAGCAGCAAAGGGCGAAAGACAGCTCCTTCCTATGGCTACACCTTC
TRBJ2-6,NA,NA,TRBV7-2,CASSLRAGDSGANVLTF,TGTGCCAGCAGCTTAAGGGCGGGTGACTCTGGGGCCAACGTCCTGACTTTC
TRBJ1-1,NA,TRBD1,TRBV5-1,CASSPDREGTEAFF,TGCGCCAGCAGCCCCGACAGGGAGGGAACTGAAGCTTTCTTT
TRBJ1-1,once,TRBD1,TRBV28,CASSLNPGQGTNEAFF,TGTGCCAGCAGCCTTAACCCGGGACAGGGCACAAATGAAGCTTTCTTT
TRBJ1-1,NA,TRBD1,TRBV7-2,CASSRTGANTEAFF,TGTGCCAGCAGCCGGACAGGGGCAAACACTGAAGCTTTCTTT
TRBJ2-6,few,TRBD1,TRBV5-1,CASSPDRQGALVTGANVLTF,TGCGCCAGCAGCCCGGATCGACAGGGGGCGCTTGTAACCGGGGCCAACGTCCTGACTTTC
TRBJ1-2,NA,NA,TRBV19,CASTILGGYGYTF,TGTGCCAGTACCATACTGGGGGGATACGGCTACACCTTC
TRBJ2-1,NA,TRBD2,TRBV5-4,CASSLERELGEQFF,TGTGCCAGCAGCTTGGAGCGGGAGCTGGGTGAGCAGTTCTTC
TRBJ2-5,once,NA,TRBV29-1,CSSLDETQYF,TGCAGCTCCCTGGACGAGACCCAGTACTTC
TRBJ2-7,NA,TRBD1,TRBV7-6,CASSHSPGQGYSYEQYF,TGTGCCAGCAGCCATTCACCGGGACAGGGGTACTCCTACGAGCAGTACTTC
TRBJ1-2,once,NA,TRBV11-2,CASSLGQTRAYGYTF,TGTGCCAGCAGCTTAGGACAGACGCGGGCCTATGGCTACACCTTC
TRBJ1-6,NA,TRBD1,TRBV28,CASRDRGSYNSPLHF,TGTGCCAGCAGAGACAGGGGATCCTATAATTCACCCCTCCACTTT
TRBJ1-2,NA,NA,TRBV4-3,CASSQDPLSTTDGYTF,TGCGCCAGCAGCCAAGATCCCCTCTCGACCACGGATGGCTACACCTTC
TRBJ1-1,NA,TRBD1,TRBV6-5,CASSPDRLNTEAFF,TGTGCCAGCAGTCCGGACAGGTTGAACACTGAAGCTTTCTTT
TRBJ2-4,NA,NA,TRBV21-1,CASSKGNSPGHKNIQYF,TGTGCCAGCAGCAAAGGAAACTCGCCGGGACACAAAAACATTCAGTACTTC
TRBJ2-5,NA,TRBD2,TRBV6-1,CASTTSGGYETQYF,TGTGCCAGCACGACTAGCGGGGGATATGAGACCCAGTACTTC
TRBJ1-5,NA,NA,TRBV28,CASSEQGLNQPQHF,TGTGCCAGCAGCGAACAGGGCCTCAATCAGCCCCAGCATTTT
TRBJ2-7,NA,NA,TRBV29-1,CSVREGGGYEQYF,TGCAGCGTACGTGAGGGGGGCGGGTACGAGCAGTACTTC
TRBJ2-7,NA,TRBD1,TRBV6-5,CASSGRDSSYEQYF,TGTGCCAGCAGTGGCCGGGACAGCTCCTACGAGCAGTACTTC
TRBJ2-7,NA,NA,TRBV28,CASSESRSYEQYF,TGTGCCAGCAGCGAATCCCGATCCTACGAGCAGTACTTC
TRBJ2-4,few,TRBD2,TRBV28,CASSLAGDTKNIQYF,TGTGCCAGCAGTCTAGCGGGAGATACCAAAAACATTCAGTACTTC
TRBJ2-5,few,NA,TRBV18,CASSPSYQETQYF,TGTGCCAGCTCACCCTCGTACCAAGAGACCCAGTACTTC
TRBJ2-3,NA,TRBD2,TRBV30,CAWSTSLAGRTDTQYF,TGTGCCTGGAGCACCTCACTAGCGGGACGCACAGATACGCAGTATTTT
TRBJ2-3,NA,NA,TRBV7-2,CATATGNTDTQYF,TGTGCCACCGCAACAGGGAACACAGATACGCAGTATTTT
TRBJ1-5,NA,TRBD1,TRBV7-9,CASSPDRVNQPQHF,TGTGCCAGCAGTCCAGACAGGGTGAATCAGCCCCAGCATTTT
TRBJ2-1,few,NA,TRBV30,CAWSASSVHNEQFF,TGTGCCTGGAGTGCGTCTAGCGTCCACAATGAGCAGTTCTTC
TRBJ2-1,once,NA,TRBV2,CASREQGYNEQFF,TGTGCCAGCAGAGAACAGGGCTACAATGAGCAGTTCTTC
TRBJ2-5,once,TRBD2,TRBV11-2,CASSLNSGLAGEETQYF,TGTGCCAGCAGCTTAAACTCTGGACTAGCGGGGGAAGAGACCCAGTACTTC
TRBJ1-1,NA,NA,TRBV5-1,CASRPLSMNTEAFF,TGCGCCAGCAGGCCGCTCTCAATGAACACTGAAGCTTTCTTT
TRBJ1-6,few,NA,TRBV6-5,CASSFPHSPLHF,TGTGCCAGCAGTTTTCCCCATTCACCCCTCCACTTT
TRBJ1-1,NA,NA,TRBV5-1,CASSLFSSNTEAFF,TGCGCCAGCAGCTTGTTCAGTTCGAACACTGAAGCTTTCTTT
TRBJ1-1,NA,NA,TRBV30,CTWSVRGGTEAFF,TGTACCTGGAGTGTCAGAGGGGGCACTGAAGCTTTCTTT
TRBJ2-7,NA,TRBD1,TRBV25-1,CASSDWGGTGNSYEQYF,TGTGCCAGCAGTGATTGGGGGGGGACAGGGAATTCCTACGAGCAGTACTTC
TRBJ1-3,NA,NA,TRBV6-5,CASSYSTPLVGNTIYF,TGTGCCAGCAGTTACTCGACTCCTCTGGTTGGAAACACCATATATTTT
TRBJ1-4,NA,NA,TRBV5-1,CASSLSPGAGEKLFF,TGCGCCAGCAGCCTATCCCCGGGGGCTGGGGAAAAACTGTTTTTT
TRBJ1-1,NA,NA,TRBV30,CAWSRVRTEAFF,TGTGCCTGGAGTCGAGTTAGGACTGAAGCTTTCTTT
TRBJ2-5,NA,NA,TRBV29-1,CSVEVLAGETQYF,TGCAGCGTTGAAGTCCTAGCCGGGGAGACCCAGTACTTC
TRBJ2-1,once,TRBD2,TRBV5-4,CASSLGGTSGNSYNEQFF,TGTGCCAGCAGCTTGGGGGGGACTAGCGGGAACTCCTACAATGAGCAGTTCTTC
TRBJ2-1,NA,NA,TRBV6-1,CASSQTQFSYNEQFF,TGTGCCAGCAGCCAAACTCAGTTCTCCTACAATGAGCAGTTCTTC
TRBJ2-5,NA,TRBD2,TRBV4-3,CASSIHAASTSAGQYF,TGCGCCAGCAGCATTCACGCCGCTTCGACTAGCGCGGGCCAGTACTTC
TRBJ2-2,NA,NA,TRBV7-2,CASSLDPNTGELFF,TGTGCCAGCAGCTTAGACCCTAACACCGGGGAGCTGTTTTTT
TRBJ1-1,NA,TRBD1,TRBV5-8,CASSQGTEMNTEAFF,TGTGCCAGCAGCCAGGGGACAGAAATGAACACTGAAGCTTTCTTT
TRBJ1-2,NA,TRBD1,TRBV9,CASSPDRGNYGYTF,TGTGCCAGCAGCCCGGACAGGGGTAACTATGGCTACACCTTC
TRBJ2-1,NA,TRBD2,TRBV4-2,CASSQAQRGSSYNEQFF,TGTGCCAGCAGCCAAGCCCAGCGGGGGAGCTCCTACAATGAGCAGTTCTTC
TRBJ1-5,NA,TRBD1,TRBV5-1,CASRSGTGENQPQHF,TGCGCCAGCAGAAGCGGGACAGGAGAAAATCAGCCCCAGCATTTT
TRBJ2-5,NA,NA,TRBV5-1,CASGPGSQETQYF,TGCGCCAGCGGTCCGGGTAGCCAGGAGACCCAGTACTTC
TRBJ1-3,NA,NA,TRBV5-6,CASSPPAGRGNTIYF,TGTGCCAGCAGCCCCCCAGCAGGGCGGGGAAACACCATATATTTT
TRBJ1-4,once,NA,TRBV28,CASSSPPPNEKLFF,TGTGCCAGCAGTTCACCCCCGCCAAATGAAAAACTGTTTTTT
TRBJ2-1,NA,TRBD1,TRBV5-1,CASSPGQGRDEQFF,TGCGCCAGCAGCCCCGGACAGGGGAGGGATGAGCAGTTCTTC
TRBJ2-7,NA,TRBD2,TRBV18,CASSPPASGPIEQYF,TGTGCCAGCTCACCACCGGCTAGCGGGCCTATCGAGCAGTACTTC
TRBJ2-7,NA,TRBD2,TRBV7-9,CASSLNSGRNDEQYF,TGTGCCAGCAGCTTAAATAGCGGGAGAAACGACGAGCAGTACTTC
TRBJ2-7,NA,NA,TRBV11-1,CASSFREAGSSYEQYF,TGTGCCAGCAGTTTCAGAGAGGCGGGGAGCTCCTACGAGCAGTACTTC